The clone carrying this T cell receptor (beta chain) has ten or more counts. Its antigen is still unknown. The team produced cDNA through 5'RACE using 10-nucleotide random UMIs. TCRdb re-called the 5' RACE reads with MiXCR, one entry per CDR3 protein. The table lists about 37,000 distinct CDR3 sequences, more than 9% of them singletons. V trimming: 8 bases; J trimming: 7 bases; junction bases outside the gene matches: 8. Germline assignment: CDR1 ENHRY and CDR2 SYGVKD. CDR3 length: 13 residues. This entry belongs to a study of neurological immune-mediated disorders. Study conclusions and caveats: In HTLV-1-associated myelopathy, TCR clonal expansion was greatest, whereas multiple sclerosis had the least, falling below healthy controls. No CDR3 amino acid sequences recurred among expanded clones across subjects, suggesting private repertoires in all groups.

The sorted-subset TCR libraries were prepared using some 1 million CD4+ or CD8+ T cells as the starting material. This rearrangement joins TRBV10-3 to TRBJ1-2; 9 nucleotides align to TRBD1. The sequence derives from a woman in her twenties or thirties with HTLV-1-associated myelopathy (HAM/TSP). Material: CD4+ T cells from blood. CDR3 sequence reads: CAIGEQGQGGYTF. The DNA of the CDR3 is TGTGCCATCGGAGAACAGGGACAGGGTGGCTACACCTTC.